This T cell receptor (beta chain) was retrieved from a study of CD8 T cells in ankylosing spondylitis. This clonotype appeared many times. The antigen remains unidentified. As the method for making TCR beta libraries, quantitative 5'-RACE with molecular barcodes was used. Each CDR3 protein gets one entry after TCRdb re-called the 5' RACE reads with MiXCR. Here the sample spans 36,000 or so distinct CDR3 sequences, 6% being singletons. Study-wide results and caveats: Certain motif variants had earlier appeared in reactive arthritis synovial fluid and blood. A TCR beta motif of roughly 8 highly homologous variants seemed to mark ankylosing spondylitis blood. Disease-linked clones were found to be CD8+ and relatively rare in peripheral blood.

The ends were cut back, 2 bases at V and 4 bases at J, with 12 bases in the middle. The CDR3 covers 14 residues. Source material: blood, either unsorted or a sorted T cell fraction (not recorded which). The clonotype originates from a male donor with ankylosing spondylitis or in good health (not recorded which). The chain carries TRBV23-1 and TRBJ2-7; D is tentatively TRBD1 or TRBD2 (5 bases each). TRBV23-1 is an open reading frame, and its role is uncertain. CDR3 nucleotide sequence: TGCGCCAGCAGTCAACGAGGGGCAGCATACGAGCAGTACTTC. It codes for CASSQRGAAYEQYF.